This TCR beta chain originates from a study of T cell changes during pregnancy in multiple sclerosis. The germline V gene encodes CDR1 SGHRS and CDR2 YFSETQ. The ends lost 2 bases at V and 9 bases at J; junction bases unmatched: 4. CDR3 length: 14 amino acids. Sequencing was performed with immunoSEQ multiplex PCR; in TCRdb, only in-frame clones are kept and a portion is missing. Of 35,000 to 40,000 clones detected, approximately 85% appear once; the ten largest clones hold more than 1%. A single count supports this clone. This specimen consisted of CD4+ T cells from peripheral blood mononuclear cells, obtained before pregnancy. This clonotype was sampled from a female donor with multiple sclerosis, enrolled in a pregnancy study. V gene TRBV5-1 combines with J gene TRBJ2-1, with 11 bases fitting TRBD2. The CDR3 DNA is TGCGCCAGCAGCTTTGACGGGACTAGCGGTGAGCAGTTCTTC. This sequence encodes CASSFDGTSGEQFF.